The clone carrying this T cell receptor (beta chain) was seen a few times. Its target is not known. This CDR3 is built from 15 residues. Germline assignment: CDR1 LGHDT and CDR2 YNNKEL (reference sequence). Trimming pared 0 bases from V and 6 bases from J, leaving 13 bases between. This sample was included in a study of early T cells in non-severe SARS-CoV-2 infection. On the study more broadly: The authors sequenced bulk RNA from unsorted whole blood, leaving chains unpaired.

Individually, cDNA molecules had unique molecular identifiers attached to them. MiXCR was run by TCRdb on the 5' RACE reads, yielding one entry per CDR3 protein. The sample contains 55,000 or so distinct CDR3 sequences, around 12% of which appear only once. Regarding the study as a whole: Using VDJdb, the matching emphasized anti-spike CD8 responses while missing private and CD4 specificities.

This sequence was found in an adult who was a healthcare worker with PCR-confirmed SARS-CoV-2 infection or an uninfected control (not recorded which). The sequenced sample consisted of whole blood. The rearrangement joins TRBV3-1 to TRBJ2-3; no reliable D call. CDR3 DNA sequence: TGTGCCAGCAGCCAAGATCGCCGCGGTGGGGATACGCAGTATTTT. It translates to CASSQDRRGGDTQYF.